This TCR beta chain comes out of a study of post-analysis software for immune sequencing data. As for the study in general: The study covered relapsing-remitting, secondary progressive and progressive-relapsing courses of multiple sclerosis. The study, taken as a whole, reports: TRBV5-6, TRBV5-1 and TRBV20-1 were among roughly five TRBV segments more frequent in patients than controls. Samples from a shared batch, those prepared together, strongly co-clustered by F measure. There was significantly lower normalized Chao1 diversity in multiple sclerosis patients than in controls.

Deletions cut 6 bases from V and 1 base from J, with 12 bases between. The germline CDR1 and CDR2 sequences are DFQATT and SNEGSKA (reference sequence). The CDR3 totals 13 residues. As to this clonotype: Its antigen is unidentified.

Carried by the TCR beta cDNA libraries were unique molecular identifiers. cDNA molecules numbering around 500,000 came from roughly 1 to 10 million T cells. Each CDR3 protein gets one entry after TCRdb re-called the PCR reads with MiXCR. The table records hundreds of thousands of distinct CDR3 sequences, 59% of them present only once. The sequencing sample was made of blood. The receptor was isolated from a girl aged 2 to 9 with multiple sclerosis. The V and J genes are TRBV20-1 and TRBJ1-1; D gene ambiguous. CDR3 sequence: CSATLQTNTEAFF. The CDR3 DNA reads TGCAGTGCCACCCTTCAAACGAACACTGAAGCTTTCTTT.